This T cell receptor beta chain was identified in a study of T cell repertoires in ileal Crohn's disease. Looking at the study overall: Postoperative therapy was given to about half: eleven to twelve thiopurines, some 18 anti-TNF agents.

Trimming cost V 3 bases and J 9 bases, with 15 bases left between them. Germline V gene lookup returns CDR1 GTSNPN and CDR2 SVGIG (reference sequence). This CDR3 comprises 13 residues. The protocol was immunoSEQ multiplex PCR, while the TCRdb copy is restricted to in-frame clones and leaves out a portion. There are roughly 13,000 clones in the sample; roughly three quarters occur only once, and around 20% lies in the top ten. The clonotype originates from an adult with Crohn's disease. The chain employs TRBV30 and TRBJ2-4; D is possibly TRBD2 (5 bases). The sequencing sample was made of ileal tissue. The CDR3 region is CAWRASNRGIQYF. The DNA for the CDR3 is TGTGCCTGGAGGGCTAGCAACCGGGGCATTCAGTACTTC.